This is a list of T cell receptor beta chains from one sample in a study of T-cell reconstitution after alpha-beta-depleted transplantation in children. Each CDR3 protein is one row after TCRdb ran MiXCR on the PCR reads. The repertoire holds fewer than 150,000 distinct CDR3 sequences, with 9.5% to 10% as singletons. Sample: PBMCs, mostly from graft donor cells, taken 180 days after TCRalphabeta/CD19-depleted stem cell transplant. The origin of the receptors is a girl less than two years old who had a stem cell transplant for combined immunodeficiency, so the T cells may come from the graft donor. CDR3s include the opening cysteine and the closing phenylalanine or tryptophan. The D gene is left open where the match is weak. The size field is filled for only some rows; it gives once, few, many or a size class.

14 few TRBJ2-2 NA TRBV29-1 CSVEGQGLTGELFF TGCAGCGTTGAGGGGCAGGGGCTCACCGGGGAGCTGTTTTTT
13 medium-sized TRBJ2-1 NA TRBV12-3/TRBV12-4 CASSTPVAYEQFF TGTGCCAGCAGTACTCCAGTAGCCTATGAGCAGTTCTTC
14 NA TRBJ2-5 NA TRBV3-1 CASSQVTFQETQYF TGTGCCAGCAGCCAAGTTACTTTCCAAGAGACCCAGTACTTC
15 many TRBJ2-7 TRBD2 TRBV29-1 CSARGRLAGGIEQYF TGCAGCGCCAGGGGTAGACTAGCGGGAGGAATCGAGCAGTACTTC
13 NA TRBJ2-5 NA TRBV12-3/TRBV12-4 CASRTGILETQYF TGTGCCAGCAGAACAGGGATTCTGGAGACCCAGTACTTC
13 many TRBJ1-5 NA TRBV6-2/TRBV6-3 CASSYEGEQPQHF TGTGCCAGCAGTTACGAGGGGGAACAGCCCCAGCATTTT
14 NA TRBJ2-4 TRBD1 TRBV20-1 CSARDLKGAQSQYF TGCAGTGCTAGAGATCTTAAGGGGGCCCAGTCTCAGTACTTC
18 few TRBJ2-2 TRBD2 TRBV11-2 CASTSIAGGYANTGELFF TGTGCCAGCACCTCGATAGCGGGGGGTTACGCGAACACCGGGGAGCTGTTTTTT
14 many TRBJ2-2 TRBD1 TRBV12-3/TRBV12-4 CASSPQGAPGELFF TGTGCCAGCAGTCCCCAGGGGGCTCCCGGGGAGCTGTTTTTT
13 few TRBJ1-6 NA TRBV27 CASSLGLNSPLHF TGTGCCAGCAGTCTAGGCCTAAATTCACCCCTCCACTTT
12 many TRBJ2-7 NA TRBV29-1 CSAQVGRYEQYF TGCAGCGCCCAAGTAGGGAGGTACGAGCAGTACTTC
14 many TRBJ1-6 NA TRBV6-5 CASSRDTKNSPLHF TGTGCCAGCAGTAGGGACACCAAGAATTCACCCCTCCACTTT
14 NA TRBJ1-1 NA TRBV5-1 CASRALTANTEAFF TGCGCCAGCCGTGCTTTGACAGCGAACACTGAAGCTTTCTTT
15 few TRBJ2-4 TRBD2 TRBV6-2/TRBV6-3 CASSYVAGGRNIQYF TGTGCCAGCAGTTACGTGGCGGGAGGGAGGAACATTCAGTACTTC
14 NA TRBJ2-4 NA TRBV12-3/TRBV12-4 CASRTGEGKNIQYF TGTGCCAGCAGGACAGGGGAGGGTAAAAACATTCAGTACTTC
12 many TRBJ2-3 NA TRBV29-1 CSVADFYDTQYF TGCAGCGTTGCCGACTTCTACGATACGCAGTATTTT
16 NA TRBJ2-7 NA TRBV5-1 CASAIGMGKREYEQYF TGCGCCAGCGCGATTGGGATGGGTAAGAGGGAGTACGAGCAGTACTTC
15 NA TRBJ2-3 NA TRBV7-2 CASSFRGGREDTQYF TGTGCCAGCAGCTTCAGGGGGGGGCGCGAAGATACGCAGTATTTT
16 NA TRBJ2-7 TRBD2 TRBV7-2 CASSLYLGGALDEQYF TGTGCCAGCAGCTTATACCTCGGGGGGGCCTTGGACGAGCAGTACTTC
15 NA TRBJ2-6 NA TRBV6-2/TRBV6-3 CASSYAPTGANVLTF TGTGCCAGCAGTTACGCACCAACTGGGGCCAACGTCCTGACTTTC
16 few TRBJ2-7 TRBD2 TRBV10-3 CAISPGLAGGLDEQYF TGTGCCATCAGCCCGGGACTAGCGGGAGGACTGGACGAGCAGTACTTC
16 few TRBJ2-2 NA TRBV4-3 CASSQVRHPNTGELFF TGCGCCAGCAGCCAAGTTAGACACCCGAACACCGGGGAGCTGTTTTTT
12 many TRBJ2-7 NA TRBV5-1 CASSPAGYEQYF TGCGCCAGCAGCCCCGCAGGTTACGAGCAGTACTTC
15 few TRBJ1-2 NA TRBV6-1 CASSRSILTDYGYTF TGTGCCAGCAGTCGTTCCATTCTAACGGACTATGGCTACACCTTC
16 NA TRBJ2-5 TRBD1 TRBV7-8 CASSLGSQTGEETQYF TGTGCCAGCAGCTTAGGGTCGCAGACAGGGGAAGAGACCCAGTACTTC
14 NA TRBJ2-7 NA TRBV29-1 CSVGRGGSSYEQYF TGCAGCGTTGGCAGGGGGGGTAGCTCCTACGAGCAGTACTTC
12 many TRBJ1-6 NA TRBV6-1 CASSEALGPLHF TGTGCCAGCAGTGAAGCGCTAGGCCCCCTCCACTTT
13 few TRBJ2-3 NA TRBV6-4 CASSADYTDTQYF TGTGCCAGCAGTGCAGATTACACAGATACGCAGTATTTT
11 NA TRBJ1-1 NA TRBV12-3/TRBV12-4 CASGTRTEAFF TGTGCCAGCGGTACCCGAACTGAAGCTTTCTTT
16 NA TRBJ1-1 TRBD1 TRBV5-5 CASSLRGTGWNTEAFF TGTGCCAGCAGCTTGAGGGGGACAGGATGGAACACTGAAGCTTTCTTT
15 few TRBJ2-3 NA TRBV5-1 CASGRNTGITDTQYF TGCGCCAGCGGACGAAACACAGGGATCACAGATACGCAGTATTTT
13 many TRBJ1-1 TRBD1 TRBV20-1 CSGQGQGYTEAFF TGCAGTGGTCAGGGACAGGGTTACACTGAAGCTTTCTTT
14 NA TRBJ1-2 TRBD1 TRBV20-1 CSADHTRGRDGYTF TGCAGTGCTGACCATACCAGGGGGCGGGATGGCTACACCTTC
15 few TRBJ2-5 NA TRBV11-2 CASSLEAGHQETQYF TGTGCCAGCAGCTTAGAGGCAGGGCACCAAGAGACCCAGTACTTC
19 NA TRBJ2-1 TRBD2 TRBV4-2 CASSRQASGPTHRYNEQFF TGTGCCAGCAGCAGGCAGGCTAGCGGTCCCACACACCGGTACAATGAGCAGTTCTTC
14 NA TRBJ2-4 NA TRBV20-1 CSARRVLAKNIQYF TGCAGTGCTAGAAGGGTTCTAGCCAAAAACATTCAGTACTTC
13 few TRBJ1-2 NA TRBV20-1 CSARAGAAYGYTF TGCAGTGCTAGGGCAGGGGCCGCTTATGGCTACACCTTC
14 few TRBJ1-2 TRBD1 TRBV6-2/TRBV6-3 CASSIRDRRYGYTF TGTGCCAGCAGTATCCGGGACAGGCGCTATGGCTACACCTTC
15 few TRBJ1-1 TRBD1 TRBV29-1 CRTRGTGAAIGEAFF TGCAGAACTCGCGGGACAGGCGCCGCAATAGGTGAAGCTTTCTTT
13 few TRBJ2-1 NA TRBV12-3/TRBV12-4 CASSLTPNNEQFF TGTGCCAGCAGTTTAACACCCAACAATGAGCAGTTCTTC
13 NA TRBJ2-1 NA TRBV20-1 CSAIGTAYNEQFF TGCAGTGCTATCGGGACCGCTTACAATGAGCAGTTCTTC
14 NA TRBJ2-1 NA TRBV4-3 CASSQDGAYNEQFF TGCGCCAGCAGCCAAGATGGGGCCTACAATGAGCAGTTCTTC
16 few TRBJ2-3 NA TRBV7-2 CASASSARRVTDTQYF TGTGCCAGCGCCTCCTCCGCCCGAAGGGTGACAGATACGCAGTATTTT
14 few TRBJ1-2 TRBD1 TRBV20-1 CSARVPGQGHGYTF TGCAGTGCTAGAGTTCCGGGACAGGGACATGGCTACACCTTC
11 NA TRBJ2-3 NA TRBV14 CASRSYGAQYF TGTGCCAGCAGATCGTACGGTGCGCAGTATTTT
16 NA TRBJ1-6 TRBD1 TRBV13 CASSLDRGTRNSPLHF TGTGCCAGCAGCTTGGACAGGGGGACGAGGAATTCACCCCTCCACTTT
13 NA TRBJ2-5 NA TRBV10-3 CAIKGQGGETQYF TGTGCCATCAAAGGGCAGGGCGGTGAGACCCAGTACTTC
16 few TRBJ2-3 TRBD2 TRBV20-1 CSAFGLAVTESDTQYF TGCAGTGCTTTTGGACTAGCGGTAACGGAGTCAGATACGCAGTATTTT
14 NA TRBJ2-3 NA TRBV20-1 CSAQDPRKADTQYF TGCAGTGCCCAGGACCCGCGAAAGGCAGATACGCAGTATTTT
19 NA TRBJ1-3 NA TRBV7-8 CASSLANRLEGLRGNTIYF TGTGCCAGCAGCTTAGCTAACCGGCTGGAGGGGTTGAGGGGAAACACCATATATTTT
13 NA TRBJ1-1 NA TRBV4-3 CASSQGGVTEAFF TGCGCCAGCAGCCAAGGGGGGGTCACTGAAGCTTTCTTT